This T cell receptor beta chain was documented in a study of response to subunit inactivated influenza vaccine. In TCRdb, the RT-PCR reads were re-called with MiXCR into one record per CDR3 protein. Seen here are about 150,000 distinct CDR3 sequences, 9.5% to 12% observed once, and the top ten hold about a third. The CDR3 loop spans 16 amino acids. Looked up from germline, CDR1 is MDHEN and CDR2 is SYDVKM. The ends were cut back, 8 bases at V and 8 bases at J, with 25 bases in the middle. Sequencing was performed on CD8+ T cells sorted from PBMCs, taken around 2 years after vaccination. V and J are TRBV28 and TRBJ2-4; tentative D call: TRBD2 (6 bases). The clonotype originates from a man between 50 and 70 years old who received an inactivated influenza vaccine. The CDR3: CASSWRGTLRRYIQYF. The CDR3 bases are TGTGCCAGCTCCTGGAGGGGCACTTTAAGGAGGTACATTCAGTACTTC.